The 5 T cell receptor beta chains below all came from one sample that was sequenced in a study of shared clonotypes between healthy human individuals. TCRdb keeps only in-frame clones here, not all; method: immunoSEQ multiplex PCR. The data show roughly 2.2 million clones, under 95% seen once. The material sequenced was naive CD4+ T cells from PBMCs. As to subset: CD45RA+ positively selected. The receptors originated from a man aged 18-30 years in good health. Some clones in this sample may be carry-over from other donors' samples.

V and J are TRBV28 and TRBJ2-1, with D possibly TRBD1 on 6 matching bases. The CDR3 has 17 residues. Trimming took 5 bases from V and 7 from J, leaving 24 bases between them. Germline CDR1 reads MDHEN; CDR2 reads SYDVKM. CDR3 loop: CASSRNAWGSTGNEQFF. CDR3 bases: TGTGCCAGCAGTCGCAACGCTTGGGGGAGTACAGGGAATGAGCAGTTCTTC.

V gene TRBV5-1 combines with J gene TRBJ1-2; possible D gene TRBD1, 6 bases. The length of the CDR3 is 18 residues. Germline CDR1 is SGHRS and CDR2 is YFSETQ. The V end was cut by 4 bases, the J end by 3 bases, with 25 bases between. CDR3 DNA: TGCGCCAGCAGCCTCCGAGGGACACCACAAAAGGGGCACTATGGCTACACCTTC. Translated: CASSLRGTPQKGHYGYTF.

This rearrangement joins TRBV28 to TRBJ1-2, with a possible D match to TRBD1 (5 bases). The CDR3 is 14 residues long. Trimming left V 3 bases short and J 4 bases short, with 12 bases between. Germline CDR1 reads MDHEN; CDR2 reads SYDVKM. The CDR3 loop reads CASSFLRDPYGYTF. CDR3 in DNA: TGTGCCAGCAGTTTTTTACGGGACCCCTATGGCTACACCTTC.

The CDR3, as DNA: TGTGCCGGGTGGGCTAACTATGGCTACACCTTC. Translation gives CAGWANYGYTF. The rearrangement links TRBV2 to TRBJ1-2; no reliable D call. Germline CDR1 reads SNHLY; CDR2 reads FYNNEI. The V end lost 11 bases, the J end lost 0 bases, and 7 bases lay between the germline ends. There are 11 residues in the CDR3.

This rearrangement joins TRBV6-5 to TRBJ2-7; unclear D gene. V was clipped by 0 bases and J by 6 bases, with 9 bases between them. The CDR3 is 13 amino acids. Germline V gene sequence: CDR1 MNHEY, CDR2 SVGAGI. The CDR3 sequence is CASSYSGISEQYF. The CDR3 coding sequence is TGTGCCAGCAGTTACTCAGGGATTAGCGAGCAGTACTTC.